Detailed here is one T cell receptor (beta chain). Its antigen remains unidentified. The assay was immunoSEQ multiplex PCR, and TCRdb's table has in-frame clones only and misses some. The repertoire includes more than 2,500 clones, approximately 25% of them detected once, and 21% sits in the top ten. The data were taken from a study of T cells in localized non-small cell lung cancer. General observations from the study: Heterogeneity within the tumor remains possible, as just one region underwent sequencing.

The CDR3 covers 16 residues. V was pared by 3 bases and J by 4 bases, with 12 bases of the junction left unmatched. Germline V lookup: CDR1 SGHRS, CDR2 YFSETQ. This receptor was obtained from a man aged 40 to 70 with stage I lung adenocarcinoma. The chain uses TRBV5-1 and TRBJ2-5, with 7 bases matching TRBD1. This material consisted of lung tumor tissue, taken before any cancer treatment. The CDR3 here is CASSSYRGSGTETQYF. For the CDR3, the DNA is TGCGCCAGCAGCTCCTACAGGGGCAGCGGCACAGAGACCCAGTACTTC.